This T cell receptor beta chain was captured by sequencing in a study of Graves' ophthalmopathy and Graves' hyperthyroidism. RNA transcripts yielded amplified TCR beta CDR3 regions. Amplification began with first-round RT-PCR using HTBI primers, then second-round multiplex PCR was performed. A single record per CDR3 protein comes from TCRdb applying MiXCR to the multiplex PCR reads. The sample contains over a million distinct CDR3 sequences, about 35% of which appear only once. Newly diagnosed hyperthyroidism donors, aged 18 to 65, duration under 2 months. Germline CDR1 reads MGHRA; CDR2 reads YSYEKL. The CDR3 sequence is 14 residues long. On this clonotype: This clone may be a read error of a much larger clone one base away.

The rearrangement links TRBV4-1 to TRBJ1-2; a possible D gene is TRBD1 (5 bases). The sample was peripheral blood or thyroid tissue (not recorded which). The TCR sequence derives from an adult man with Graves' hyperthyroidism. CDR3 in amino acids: CASSQAGPGYCYTF. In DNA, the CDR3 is TGCGCCAGCAGCCAAGCAGGGCCAGGCTATTGCTACACCTTC.